This passage covers 21 T cell receptor beta chains from one sample sequenced in a study of CD8+ T cells in alopecia areata. Treatment: oral pan-JAK inhibitor, 5-10 mg twice daily. Following extraction, RNA underwent reverse transcription to cDNA, which served as the sequencing template. Clones were sequenced by immunoSEQ multiplex PCR, and TCRdb holds only the in-frame ones, with some missing. The data contain 150,000 to 200,000 clones, just under 65% of them singletons. This material consisted of CD4+ T cells sorted from blood, taken between weeks 47 and 50, from a patient treated with tofacitinib. All receptors come from a human donor with alopecia areata.

The V and J genes are TRBV7-9 and TRBJ1-2; tentative D call: TRBD1 (6 bases). Germline assignment: CDR1 SEHNR and CDR2 FQNEAQ (reference sequence). The CDR3 is 15 amino acids. Trimming took off 5 bases at V and 6 bases at J, with 19 bases between the two ends. The CDR3 reads CASSPAPGHGNGYTF. As DNA, the CDR3 is TGTGCCAGCAGCCCTGCCCCGGGACACGGAAATGGCTACACCTTC.

The gene calls are TRBV29-1 and TRBJ1-1; D not certain. The CDR3 sequence is 13 residues long. Germline values: CDR1 SQVTM, CDR2 ANQGSEA. With 2 bases removed from V and 0 bases from J, the gap between germline ends came to 7 bases. The CDR3 nucleotides read TGCAGCGTTGAACAGAAGCTGAACACTGAAGCTTTCTTT. Protein: CSVEQKLNTEAFF.

The chain combines TRBV11-2 with TRBJ1-1, with D maybe TRBD1 (5 bases). The CDR3 sequence is 16 residues long. Trimming removed 4 bases at V and 1 base at J, with 16 bases between. Germline assignment: CDR1 SGHAT and CDR2 FQNNGV. This CDR3 reads CASSSRSGLTNTEAFF. The CDR3 coding sequence is TGTGCCAGCAGCTCGCGATCGGGACTCACGAACACTGAAGCTTTCTTT.

The genes are TRBV29-1 and TRBJ1-1, with TRBD1 matching 7 bases. The CDR3 totals 15 residues. Losses at the gene ends were 7 bases for V and 0 bases for J; bases not matched to a gene: 11. Germline loops: CDR1 SQVTM, CDR2 ANQGSEA. CDR3 in DNA: TGCAGCGGTACATTGACAGGGCGCTTGAACACTGAAGCTTTCTTT. This gives the protein CSGTLTGRLNTEAFF.

V usage is TRBV9 and J usage is TRBJ2-3, with D possibly TRBD1 on 10 matching bases. V was cut by 4 bases and J by 0 bases, with 21 bases left in between. The CDR3 covers 18 residues. CDR1 and CDR2 (germline): SGDLS, YYNGEE. The CDR3 DNA reads as TGTGCCAGCAGCCCGGGACAGGGGACTAGCTTTAGCACAGATACGCAGTATTTT. It is translated as CASSPGQGTSFSTDTQYF.

This clone was counted only a few times. The V call is TRBV6-5, the J call TRBJ2-2, with D maybe TRBD1 (5 bases). Trimming left V 8 bases short and J 9 bases short, with 16 bases between. Germline loops: CDR1 MNHEY, CDR2 SVGAGI. The CDR3 runs 13 residues. The CDR3 protein is CASYQTGNRELFF. Written as DNA, the CDR3 is TGTGCCAGCTATCAAACAGGCAACCGGGAGCTGTTTTTT.

This clone has only a few counts. The chain joins TRBV29-1 to TRBJ2-3, with D unresolved. Trimming shortened V by 8 bases and J by 3 bases, and 12 bases separated the two germline ends. The CDR3 has 12 amino acids. Germline lookup yields CDR1 SQVTM and CDR2 ANQGSEA. CDR3 sequence: CSQCDGTDTQYF. The CDR3, as DNA: TGCAGCCAGTGTGACGGTACAGATACGCAGTATTTT.

This chain uses TRBV25-1 with TRBJ2-7, with a weak D call TRBD2 (7 bases). This CDR3 is 17 amino acids long. The germline V and J ends were trimmed by 4 bases and 1 base, with 20 bases remaining between them. Germline CDR1 reads MGHDK; CDR2 reads SYGVNS. CDR3 bases: TGTGCCAGCAGTGGGGCCTGGGGGGGCCCCGTTTCCTACGAGCAGTACTTC. It yields the protein CASSGAWGGPVSYEQYF.

This clone has only one observation. The chain is built from TRBV5-1 and TRBJ2-7, with TRBD1 matching 9 bases. Germline V gene lookup returns CDR1 SGHRS and CDR2 YFSETQ. The CDR3 contains 15 residues. The J segment lost 7 bases and the V segment lost 4 bases, leaving 12 bases of the junction unmatched. The CDR3 nucleotides read TGCGCCAGCAGCAGTCCCGGGACAGGGACGGGGGAGCAGTACTTC. Its protein product is CASSSPGTGTGEQYF.

The CDR3 reads CAWSGQSYEQYF. CDR3 DNA sequence: TGTGCCTGGAGTGGACAGAGCTACGAGCAGTACTTC. This sequence joins TRBV30 and TRBJ2-7, with D possibly being TRBD1 (5 bases). V lost 1 base and J lost 3, with 7 bases in between. Germline CDR1 reads GTSNPN; CDR2 reads SVGIG (reference sequence). The length of the CDR3 is 12 residues.

This clone was seen a handful of times. The genes are TRBV30 and TRBJ1-1; the D is unclear. Germline-derived CDR1 and CDR2 are GTSNPN and SVGIG (reference sequence). This CDR3 is built from 12 residues. The germline V and J ends were trimmed by 2 bases and 1 base, with 5 bases remaining between them. The CDR3 coding sequence is TGTGCCTGGAGTTCCGCGAACACTGAAGCTTTCTTT. Its protein is CAWSSANTEAFF.

This clone has more than one count but fewer than ten. The gene calls are TRBV29-1 and TRBJ1-1; maybe TRBD1 (5 bases). Trimming removed 3 bases from V and 0 bases from J, with 11 bases in between. The CDR3 runs to 14 residues. Looked up from germline, CDR1 is SQVTM and CDR2 is ANQGSEA. CDR3: CSVDVGGVNTEAFF. The CDR3 nucleotides are TGCAGCGTTGACGTGGGAGGGGTGAACACTGAAGCTTTCTTT.

There are a few counts of this clone. Other DNA sequences within the sample encode an identical CDR3. CDR3 in DNA: TGTGCCAGCAGCCGAGAAAAACTGTTTTTT. Amino acids: CASSREKLFF. The V call is TRBV6-6, the J call TRBJ1-4; D call uncertain. Germline-derived CDR1 and CDR2 are MNHNY and SVGAGI (reference sequence). This CDR3 spans 10 amino acids. Trimming stripped 6 bases from V and 8 bases from J, with 4 bases between.

This clone was detected only a few times. The chain is built from TRBV29-1 and TRBJ2-7; TRBD1 or TRBD2 may be the D gene (5 bases each). The V end was cut by 6 bases, the J end by 7 bases, with 22 bases between. CDR1 is SQVTM, CDR2 ANQGSEA, per germline. The CDR3 has 14 residues. The DNA of the CDR3 is TGCAGCGTACGTTCTCTCCTGGGACGGTCTGAGCAGTACTTC. Its protein product is CSVRSLLGRSEQYF.

Remarks on this clone: An end of the junction does not agree with germline; a read error may underlie this. The chain combines TRBV2 with TRBJ1-2; 9 bases match TRBD1. The CDR3 extends over 14 amino acids. Looked up from germline, CDR1 is SNHLY and CDR2 is FYNNEI. Written as DNA, the CDR3 is TGTGCCAGCAGACCGGGACAGGGTAACCATGGCTACACCTTC. As protein: CASRPGQGNHGYTF.

To note about this clone: This likely comes from a read error, as the CDR3 has no conserved phenylalanine or tryptophan at its end. V and J are TRBV27 and TRBJ2-7, with D perhaps TRBD1 (6 bases). Germline lookup yields CDR1 MNHEY and CDR2 SMNVEV (reference sequence). The CDR3 has 14 residues. Trimming shortened V by 8 bases and J by 4 bases, and 18 bases separated the two germline ends. In DNA, the CDR3 is TGTGCCAGCGGGCGAATCGGGACACTTTACGAGCAGTACCTC. Translated: CASGRIGTLYEQYL.

This chain links TRBV30 with TRBJ1-1; no clear D. This CDR3 has 12 residues. The ends were cut back, 2 bases at V and 3 bases at J, with 7 bases in the middle. The germline V gene encodes CDR1 GTSNPN and CDR2 SVGIG (reference sequence). CDR3 region: CAWSRIYTEAFF. CDR3 sequence (DNA): TGTGCCTGGAGTAGGATATACACTGAAGCTTTCTTT.

This chain uses TRBV2 with TRBJ2-3; D is uncertain. V lost 7 bases, J lost 0 bases, and 14 bases lay in between. This CDR3 spans 15 amino acids. CDR1 and CDR2 from the germline V gene are SNHLY and FYNNEI. The CDR3 DNA is TGTGCCAGCACCCTCGGAAGGGTTAGCACAGATACGCAGTATTTT. Its protein product is CASTLGRVSTDTQYF. The whole variable domain, remainder taken from reference TRBV2 and TRBJ2-3, is EPEVTQTPSHQVTQMGQEVILRCVPISNHLYFYWYRQILGQKVEFLVSFYNNEISEKSEIFDDQFSVERPDGSNFTLKIRSTKLEDSAMYFCASTLGRVSTDTQYFGPGTRLTVL.

This clone was picked up one time. V usage is TRBV15 and J usage is TRBJ2-3; D is possibly TRBD2 (5 bases). Looked up from germline, CDR1 is LNHNV and CDR2 is YYDKDF (reference sequence). V gave up 0 bases and J gave up 2 bases, with 9 bases separating them. This CDR3 contains 15 residues. CDR3 coding DNA: TGTGCCACCAGCAGAGAACTAGATCCCACAGATACGCAGTATTTT. Its translation is CATSRELDPTDTQYF.

V usage is TRBV18 and J usage is TRBJ1-1, with 9 bases lining up with TRBD1. There are 15 residues in the CDR3. V shed 3 bases, J shed 6 bases, and the junction held 8 bases outside the gene matches. The V gene's germline CDR1 is KGHSH and CDR2 LQKENI. CDR3 nucleotide sequence: TGTGCCAGCTCACCTGTGGGACAGGGCCTGTCTGAAGCTTTCTTT. This encodes CASSPVGQGLSEAFF.

This chain connects TRBV25-1 to TRBJ2-6; D might be TRBD1 or TRBD2, each matching 5 bases. Germline CDR1 and CDR2: MGHDK and SYGVNS. The CDR3 consists of 18 residues. Trimming removed 5 bases from V and 0 bases from J, with 17 bases in between. The CDR3 spells CASSSSEGRNSGANVLTF. CDR3 coding DNA: TGTGCCAGCAGTTCCTCAGAGGGACGCAACTCTGGGGCCAACGTCCTGACTTTC.